The TCR beta chain under discussion was sequenced for a study of shared clonotypes between healthy human individuals. Study details: Serving as donors were a couple of women and a few men, whose ages spanned 18 to 49.

Germline V gene data show CDR1 as SGHVS and CDR2 as FQNEAQ. This CDR3 is built from 17 residues. The V and J ends lost 0 bases and 0 bases respectively, with 12 bases between them. Replicate PCRs run on sorted subsets employed around 200 ng DNA, roughly 30,000 T cell genomes. Authors' methods: ImmunoSEQ junction-only sequences lacked quality scores, so their filtering differed. Profiling relied on immunoSEQ multiplex PCR, and the TCRdb table lists in-frame clones only, not all of them. V and J calls and clone size are as listed in that table; D and trimming were resolved from the DNA. Here the sample spans more than 1 million clones, about 80% being singletons. Findings and caveats of the study: Sampling covered blood only; tissue repertoires likely differ.

This clone was counted at least ten times. The antigen remains undetermined. The rearrangement joins TRBV7-8 to TRBJ1-5; D call uncertain. The sequencing sample was made of memory CD4+ T cells from PBMCs. Sample subset: CD45RA-negative fraction. This TCR came from a man aged 18 to 29 in good health. Some clones in this sample may be carry-over from other donors' samples. The CDR3 loop reads CASSLASRSYSNQPQHF. The DNA for the CDR3 is TGTGCCAGCAGCTTAGCTAGCAGGTCTTATAGCAATCAGCCCCAGCATTTT.